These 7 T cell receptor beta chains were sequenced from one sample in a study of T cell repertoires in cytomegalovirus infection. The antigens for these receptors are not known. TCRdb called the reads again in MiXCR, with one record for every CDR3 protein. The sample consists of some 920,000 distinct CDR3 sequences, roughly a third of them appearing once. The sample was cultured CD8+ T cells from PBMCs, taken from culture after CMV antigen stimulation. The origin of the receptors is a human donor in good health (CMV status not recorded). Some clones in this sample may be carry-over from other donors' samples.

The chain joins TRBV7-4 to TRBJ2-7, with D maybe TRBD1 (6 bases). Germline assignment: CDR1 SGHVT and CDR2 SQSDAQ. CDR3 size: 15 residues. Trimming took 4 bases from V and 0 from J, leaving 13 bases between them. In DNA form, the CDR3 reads TGTGCCAGCAGCTGGACCCGGGACAACTCCTACGAGCAGTACTTC. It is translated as CASSWTRDNSYEQYF.

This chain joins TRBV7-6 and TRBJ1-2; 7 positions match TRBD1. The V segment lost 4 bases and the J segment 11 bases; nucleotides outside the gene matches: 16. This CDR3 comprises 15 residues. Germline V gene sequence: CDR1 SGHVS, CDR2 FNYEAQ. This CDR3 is CASSSTPQGVNQYTF. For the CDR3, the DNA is TGTGCCAGCAGCTCTACTCCGCAGGGGGTGAATCAATACACCTTC.

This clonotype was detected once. In DNA form, the CDR3 reads TGTGCCAGCGGGGGACAGAACTATGGCTACACCTTC. This encodes CASGGQNYGYTF. The J gene is TRBJ1-2, the V gene TRBV9, with TRBD1 matching 7 bases. Trimming took 7 bases from V and 2 from J; bases not matched to a gene: 2. This CDR3 is 12 amino acids long. Germline CDR1 SGDLS, CDR2 YYNGEE.

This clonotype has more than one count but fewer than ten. This CDR3 is CASSQPGTHIQYF. CDR3 bases: TGCGCCAGCAGCCAACCTGGGACACACATTCAGTACTTC. The chain carries TRBV4-1 and TRBJ2-4; D is perhaps TRBD1 (6 bases). Germline V lookup: CDR1 MGHRA, CDR2 YSYEKL. The CDR3 has 13 amino acids. Trimming pared 2 bases from V and 8 bases from J, leaving 10 bases between.

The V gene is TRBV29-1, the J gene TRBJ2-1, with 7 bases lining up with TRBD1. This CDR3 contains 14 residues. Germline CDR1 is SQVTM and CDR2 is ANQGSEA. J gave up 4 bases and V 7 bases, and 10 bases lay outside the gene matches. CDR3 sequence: CSAIPGQSYNEQFF. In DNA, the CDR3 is TGCAGCGCCATCCCGGGACAGTCATACAATGAGCAGTTCTTC.

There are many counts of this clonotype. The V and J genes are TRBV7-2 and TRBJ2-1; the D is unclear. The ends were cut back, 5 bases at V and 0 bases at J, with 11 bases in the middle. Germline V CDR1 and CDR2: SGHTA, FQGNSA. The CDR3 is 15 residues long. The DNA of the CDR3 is TGTGCCAGCAGCACAGAGGCGAGCTCCTACAATGAGCAGTTCTTC. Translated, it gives CASSTEASSYNEQFF.

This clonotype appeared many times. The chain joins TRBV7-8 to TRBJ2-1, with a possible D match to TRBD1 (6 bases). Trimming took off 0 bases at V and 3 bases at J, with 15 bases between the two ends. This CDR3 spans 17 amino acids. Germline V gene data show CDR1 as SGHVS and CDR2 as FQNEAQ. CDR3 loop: CASSLAPGEADYNEQFF. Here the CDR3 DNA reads TGTGCCAGCAGCTTAGCGCCAGGGGAAGCGGACTACAATGAGCAGTTCTTC.